This section outlines one TCR beta chain sequence together with its context. What it recognizes is unknown. The source of the sample is a study of CD4+ T cells in melanoma. Study results and limitations: CD8+ T cell, macrophage and B cell function reportedly correlated with neoantigen-specific CD4+ T cells.

Profiled with immunoSEQ multiplex PCR; TCRdb holds only in-frame clones, not every one. This table has about 9,100 clones, about 72% appearing once. The TCR originated in a human donor with melanoma. The source material was cells from a culture (not recorded whether cultured in vitro).

CDR3 sequence (DNA): TGTGCCAGCAGCTCGGGGAAGATCTCTGGAAACACCATATATTTT. Translation: CASSSGKISGNTIYF. The V gene is TRBV13, the J gene TRBJ1-3; unclear D gene. Germline V gene sequence: CDR1 PRHDT, CDR2 FYEKMQ (reference sequence). The CDR3 is made up of 15 amino acids. The V end was cut by 4 bases, the J end by 0 bases, with 10 bases between.